The present TCR beta chain was sequenced within a study of cytomegalovirus exposure and HLA in healthy donors (dated by TCRdb to the late 2010s). In the study overall: In an earlier analysis of under 750 of the donors, around 300 Gb of sequence data and roughly 100 million unique TCR beta sequences from about 179 million T cells were reported. Among the roughly 400 genotyped donors, approximately 81% belonged to the genetic ancestry cluster associated with self-reported Caucasian donors. To predict cytomegalovirus infection status, the study combined high-throughput TCR immunosequencing, statistical association of individual TCRs with disease status, and machine learning. On average, over 200,000 unique TCR beta nucleotide sequences were sequenced per donor among several hundred genotyped donors of the cohort, with roughly 18% of those sequences being non-productive. Both class I and class II loci were covered by HLA typing, at four-digit resolution. To study patterns of TCR occurrence, a later analysis re-analyzed previously published TCR beta repertoires from 666 donors and added high-resolution HLA genotyping. The study aimed to test whether signatures of past pathogen exposure could be identified by cataloging public T cell receptors. Donor age, sex, ethnicity and CMV serostatus were compiled together with the repertoire data. About 300 gigabases of sequencing data and some 85 million unique TCR sequences were included in an early release covering 500 to 750 HLA-typed donors. The T cell repertoires of under 750 subjects were profiled by immunosequencing and related to cytomegalovirus serostatus. Rather than drawing on any new phenotypic data, the later analysis identified candidate immune exposures from TCR beta sequences and the way those sequences occurred across donors. Typing coverage differed by locus: A, B, C, DRB1 and DQB1 were typed in about 620-630 donors, DQA1 in about 500, DPA1 in approximately 600, and DPB1 in roughly 470. Genome-wide SNP genotypes for about three fifths of the roughly 670 donors were used in a later genetic analysis, which treated that subset as a discovery cohort. An earlier analysis of roughly 580 of the donors used high-throughput TCR beta sequencing to judge whether each TCR beta V gene segment behaved as functional or pseudogenic. All discovery cohort repertoires had been generated using a single sequencing platform. Because of strong linkage in the cohort, a few DR-DQ haplotypes were treated as single units for association and clustering. A separate validation cohort of roughly 130 different subjects was used in addition to the approximately 700-subject first cohort. General findings and caveats noted by the study authors: In the study, about 150 TCR beta chains were listed as associated with cytomegalovirus. In a later analysis, around 15,000 TCR beta sequences were associated with specific HLA alleles at a false discovery rate of 0.05. CMV serostatus was the only immune exposure information available for the cohort. A later genetic analysis associated a missense DCLRE1C variant with V-gene and J-gene trimming of TCR beta chains, and an independent cohort replicated the association. A group of highly shared sequence variants was considered likely to be a technical artifact of the sequencing pipeline. In an earlier analysis of about 540 of the donors, most TCR beta V segments were observed in productive rearrangements about 87% or about 30% of the time, broadly matching IMGT annotations. Because counts were too low, roughly 17 rarely observed V segments, including chromosome 9 orphons, were left out of the earlier analysis of 500 to 750 of the donors. In a later analysis, several top co-occurrence clusters were reported to appear linked to parvovirus B19, influenza, CMV and Epstein-Barr virus. When HLA alleles, especially DR and DQ, strongly co-occurred, attributing TCR associations to individual alleles was difficult. In a later analysis, the rate of TCR association differed among HLA loci, with DRB1 alleles having the most associated TCRs and HLA-C alleles having the fewest. Because some donors lacked HLA typing at each locus, the association tests relied only on the typed subset. Compared with equally common non-associated chains, HLA-associated TCR beta chains in a later analysis were more clonally expanded and had lower generation probabilities. A further reported finding was that TCR beta sequences accurately predicted the HLA-A and HLA-B alleles for most subjects in the first cohort. A later analysis found that most CMV-associated TCR beta chains appeared HLA-restricted, with HLA associations seemingly driven largely by CMV exposure. Compared with the roughly 670-donor mean, donors in an Asian-associated ancestry cluster had fewer N-insertions in productive TCRs, according to a later genetic analysis. In vitro tests confirmed that a few of the cytomegalovirus-associated TCR beta chains recognize cytomegalovirus antigens. Sequencing depth was assumed to be roughly uniform across donors in the presence/absence analyses, though that assumption may not hold. The 87-base-pair reads could not distinguish some IMGT-functional V segments, including TRBV6-2 and TRBV6-3, so those segments were excluded. Linkage disequilibrium might explain the correlated functional status among segregating V segments, but an unknown experimental factor could not be excluded. Only TCR beta chains were sequenced in this cohort, and the absence of alpha or paired-chain data limited detectable features. The authors suggested that the approach could potentially be generalized to other disease states and immunological phenotypes. While some public TCRs were present in many individuals, most TCR sequences turned up only very rarely across donors. In both the original and validation cohorts, the classifier was reported to diagnose cytomegalovirus status with high specificity and sensitivity.

About this clone itself: Its target antigen remains unknown. Base-call qualities are not available, and no considerably larger clone is one nucleotide away.

The library was prepared using the immunoSEQ multiplex PCR assay. For the multiplex PCR, a mixture combining 60 forward primers for TCR Vbeta segments and 13 reverse primers for TCR Jbeta segments was used. The CDR3 region of rearranged TCR beta genes was amplified from genomic DNA by a multiplex PCR assay. Amplified TCR beta libraries were sequenced as 87-base-pair reads on the Illumina HiSeq System. Per the source publication's procedure: In a later analysis, about 80 million unique TCR beta chains were counted across the 500 to 850 repertoires, and around 10 million of these chains were shared by at least two donors. To remove PCR and sequencing errors, raw reads were error-corrected and collapsed into unique sequences using a nearest-neighbor algorithm that merged closely related sequences. CDR3 sequences were aligned to IMGT reference sequences to assign V, D and J gene segments. Each retained sequence needed at least a six-nucleotide match to both a V gene segment and a J gene segment. Rearrangements were classified as productive when the CDR3 lacked stop codons and remained in frame with V and J, and all other rearrangements were classified as non-productive. CDR3 was defined according to IMGT convention as the region running from the second conserved V-encoded cysteine to the conserved J-encoded phenylalanine. In an earlier analysis of more than 550 of the donors, sequences lacking an unambiguous match to a single V gene segment were excluded. An earlier analysis of 500 to 600 of the donors classified V segments as functional when productive rearrangements were above 56.7% and as segregating when the standard deviation between donors was above 5%. A statistical classification framework was built for diagnosing cytomegalovirus status from the catalog of TCR beta chain sequences. In a later analysis, TCR nucleotide sequences were compared against IMGT/GENE-DB human TR gene sequences so that V and J genes could be assigned. Using the TCRdist pipeline, a later analysis assigned CDR3 sequences along with most-parsimonious VDJ recombination scenarios. In a later analysis, each TCR beta chain was defined by its CDR3 amino acid sequence together with its V-gene family, and reads lacking a unique V-gene family were excluded. As a way to deal with suspected cross-contamination and a sequencing artifact, a later analysis dropped more than 500 nucleotide sequences that were highly shared and had low generation probability. In a later analysis, a clonal expansion index for each public chain was calculated from normalized within-repertoire ranks of inferred template counts. In a later analysis, generation probabilities were computed using a VDJ recombination model fitted to out-of-frame rearrangements, and the results were checked against IGoR. In a later analysis, TCR-TCR, TCR-HLA and TCR-CMV co-occurrence was scored with hypergeometric tests, and a repertoire-size bias correction was applied to TCR pairs. A later analysis estimated false discovery rates by permuting HLA or CMV assignments 20 times. In a later analysis, co-occurring TCRs were grouped with DBSCAN, and TCRdist sequence similarity was added when clustering was performed within HLA-allele-positive subsets. Repertoires with fewer than 30,000 or more than 120,000 public chains were left out of co-occurrence clustering, as were about 5 repertoires with anomalous nucleotide sharing. TCRdb obtained this table from immuneACCESS and retained in-frame rearrangements with V and J assigned. These tables miss some clones; where compared with another copy, unresolved V genes account for less than half of the shortfall, and the remainder is unexplained. D and trimming were read from the DNA, whereas the V and J calls and clone size are those reported in that table. The sample table lists around 110,000 clones, under 85% of them with a count of one. The top ten clones comprise 4% to 5% of the sample.

CDR3 length: 15 amino acids, cysteine to phenylalanine. The sequence is cut down to CDR3 DNA, 45 bases in frame from base 1. In the germline V gene, CDR1 corresponds to SGDLS and CDR2 to YYNGEE. V loses 4 bases, J loses 1 base, and the germline ends lie 14 bases apart. The cohort consisted of some 730 healthy bone marrow donors. At the time of sampling, every cohort member was nominally healthy, though immune exposures that went unrecorded were likely present. The donor was CMV seronegative and belonged to the group of 320 or so seronegative cohort members. Every donor gave a peripheral blood sample, and the peripheral blood mononuclear cells from that sample were used for TCR beta sequencing. Genomic DNA extraction from the blood cell samples was performed with the Qiagen DNeasy Blood Extraction Kit.

Material: PBMCs. The sequence links TRBV9 to TRBJ2-5; TRBD2 could be the D gene, as 5 bases match. The source of this sequence is a male donor in good health and CMV-seronegative. The nucleotides are TGTGCCAGCAGCCCTCCGGAGGCCCCCCAAGAGACCCAGTACTTC. This encodes CASSPPEAPQETQYF. With the portions outside the CDR3 filled from the reference TRBV9 and TRBJ2-5 genes, the complete variable region becomes DSGVTQTPKHLITATGQRVTLRCSPRSGDLSVYWYQQSLDQGLQFLIQYYNGEERAKGNILERFSAQQFPDLHSELNLSSLELGDSALYFCASSPPEAPQETQYFGPGTRLLVL.